The sequence of this TCR beta chain was determined in a study of blood T cells in healthy people across ages (dated by TCRdb to 2014 to 2015). With respect to the entire study: In model experiments, roughly one uniquely barcoded TCR beta cDNA molecule per two T cells was captured by template switching. Age-related changes in TCR beta repertoire diversity were measured in the study by deep sequencing normalized with unique cDNA molecular identifiers. The donors were split into four age groups: young (average 16 years), middle-aged (more than 35), aged (62) and long-lived (roughly 86). Donors of different ages were randomly distributed across sequencing lanes to avoid experimental bias. Two additional independent replicas of 1 million unique cDNA reads from the same blood draw were analyzed for two donors (one aged 18 to 29 and one aged 80 or older). Findings and caveats that apply to the study as a whole: There was a strong correlation between observed TCR beta diversity and the percentage of naive T cells measured by flow cytometry. As age increased, observed TCR beta diversity per million T cells dropped in a roughly linear way, and a significant reduction was already evident by age 40. The CMV infection status of donors was not known, potentially confounding age-related changes in expanded clonotypes. Conclusive comparison of naive and antigen-experienced compartments was prevented by the profiling of bulk unsorted PBMCs. Estimates of total diversity based on one million sequenced T cells were considered lower bounds and underestimates. Compared with the aged group, more naive CD4+ T cells, fewer expanded clones and increased TCR diversity were shown by the long-lived group, suggesting age selection.

The library was built by means of 5' RACE. Sequencer: Illumina HiSeq 2500. The second PCR ran for roughly 7 to 12 cycles and used a J-beta primer mix along with a sample-barcoded 5' primer. Each TCR beta cDNA molecule received a unique molecular identifier from a template-switch 5' adaptor carrying 12 random nucleotides. Each sample yielded at least 3 million CDR3-containing paired-end reads. First-strand cDNA was synthesized from all RNA with the Mint cDNA synthesis kit, primed by a TRBC-specific oligonucleotide. All cDNA was treated with uracil-DNA glycosylase and then went through a first 18-cycle PCR with the universal primers M1SS and BC2_uni_R. In the source study's methods: For normalization, 1 million high-quality reads were randomly selected from each sample, with every read carrying a distinct molecular identifier. Instead of being binned into consensus sequences, reads that shared molecular identifiers were thrown out. MiTCR, set to a Q25 quality threshold and the strictest error-elimination algorithm, was used for CDR3 identification, clonotype clustering and error correction. A nonparametric unseen species model with Euler transformation was used to estimate a lower bound on total TCR beta diversity. TCRdb trimmed public reads at Q25 via fastp, called clones via MiXCR and kept in-frame beta chains. Under each unique CDR3 protein, matching rows form one entry showing the most common genes and DNA. The V and J calls here are based on TCRdb, not the publication. In this sample the table shows hundreds of thousands of distinct CDR3 sequences, under 65% of which occur a single time. About 14% of the sample lies in the top ten.

In this sample, this clonotype turned up many times. Its recognized antigen is unknown. Base qualities were left out, and no much larger clone turns up one base away. Donors were around 37 systemically healthy Caucasian individuals from Russia aged roughly 6 to 95 years. Each donor gave roughly 9.5 milliliters of peripheral blood, collected into EDTA-treated Vacutainer tubes. Ficoll-Paque density-gradient centrifugation was used to isolate PBMCs, with at least 6 million per sample. Trizol reagent was used to extract total RNA from PBMCs, with at least 5.5 micrograms per sample. For every donor, an aliquot of PBMCs went through flow cytometry to measure the percentages of naive CD45RAhigh/CD27high T cells. The CDR3 sequence holds 14 residues, the cysteine and phenylalanine included. The read is trimmed to its CDR3 DNA, 42 bases read in frame from base 1. The germline V gene (reference sequence) specifies MNHNY as CDR1 and SVGAGI as CDR2. V loses 1 base, J loses 0 bases, and the germline ends lie 7 bases apart.

This sequence uses TRBV6-6 and TRBJ2-7, with the D gene uncertain. The source is a woman over 75 in good health. The sequencing input was blood. The DNA reads TGTGCCAGCAGTTACTTTCCTACCTCCTACGAGCAGTACTTC. Translated, it reads CASSYFPTSYEQYF.